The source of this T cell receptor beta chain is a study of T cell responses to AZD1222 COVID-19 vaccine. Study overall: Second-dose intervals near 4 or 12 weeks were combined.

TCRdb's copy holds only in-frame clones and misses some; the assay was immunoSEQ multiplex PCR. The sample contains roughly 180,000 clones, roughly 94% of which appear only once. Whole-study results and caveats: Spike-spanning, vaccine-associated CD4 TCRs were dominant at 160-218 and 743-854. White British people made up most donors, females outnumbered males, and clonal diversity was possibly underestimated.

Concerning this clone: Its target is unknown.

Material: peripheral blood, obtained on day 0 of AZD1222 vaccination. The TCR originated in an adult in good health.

The CDR3 here is CASSLTEFPAPNRGYTF. CDR3 nucleotide sequence: TGTGCCAGCAGTTTGACAGAATTCCCCGCGCCGAATCGAGGCTACACCTTC. This chain connects TRBV27 to TRBJ1-2; D is perhaps TRBD1 (5 bases). CDR1 and CDR2 (germline): MNHEY, SMNVEV (reference sequence). The V gene lost 3 bases and the J gene lost 8 bases, with 25 bases spanning the gap. This CDR3 has 17 residues.